What follows are 26 T cell receptor beta chains derived from one specimen sequenced in a study of blood T cell repertoires in COVID-19. The method was immunoSEQ multiplex PCR; TCRdb's version includes in-frame clones alone and lacks a portion of them. This sample carries approximately 350,000 clones, approximately 88% of them seen once, and the ten largest clones take 1% to 1.5%. The sample taken for sequencing was peripheral blood. The origin of the receptors is a man aged 35 to 55 with acute or convalescent COVID-19.

The V and J genes are TRBV5-1 and TRBJ1-4; D gene unclear. The CDR3 spans 14 residues. The V and J ends lost 7 bases and 5 bases respectively, with 15 bases between them. Looked up from germline, CDR1 is SGHRS and CDR2 is YFSETQ. CDR3 nucleotide sequence: TGCGCCAGCCGACGAGGGTCACTGAATGAAAAACTGTTTTTT. It translates to CASRRGSLNEKLFF.

The chain couples TRBV5-1 to TRBJ1-6; 7 nucleotides align to TRBD1. CDR1 and CDR2 from the germline V gene are SGHRS and YFSETQ. The CDR3 contains 16 residues. Trimming at V came to 4 bases and at J to 9 bases, leaving 13 bases not matched to a gene. CDR3 amino acids: CASSPGSGAGGSPLHF. CDR3 DNA: TGCGCCAGCAGCCCCGGGAGCGGTGCAGGGGGTTCACCCCTCCACTTT.

The V call is TRBV3-1 (or the pseudogene TRBV3-2), the J call TRBJ1-6; D is perhaps TRBD1 (5 bases). V shed 1 base and J shed 0 bases, with 13 bases lying between them. The CDR3 length is 18 residues. The germline gives CDR1 LGHDT, CDR2 YNNKEL (reference sequence). CDR3 sequence (DNA): TGTGCCAGCAGCCAAGGGGGCAGGCCTAGCTCCTATAATTCACCCCTCCACTTT. The encoded protein is CASSQGGRPSSYNSPLHF.

This chain uses TRBV7-9 with TRBJ2-3; D may be TRBD2 (5 bases). The V gene's germline CDR1 is SEHNR and CDR2 FQNEAQ (reference sequence). The length of the CDR3 is 15 residues. Trimming pared 1 base from V and 5 bases from J, leaving 13 bases between. The CDR3 nucleotides read TGTGCCAGCAGCTTAGGGGTCCTAGCCGGAGATACGCAGTATTTT. This sequence encodes CASSLGVLAGDTQYF.

The gene calls are TRBV27 and TRBJ2-7, with D tentatively TRBD1 (5 bases). The CDR3 loop spans 15 amino acids. Germline V gives CDR1 MNHEY, CDR2 SMNVEV (reference sequence). V was cut by 1 base and J by 0 bases, with 10 bases left in between. CDR3 sequence: CASSLLGVSSYEQYF. In DNA, the CDR3 is TGTGCCAGCAGTTTATTAGGGGTGAGCTCCTACGAGCAGTACTTC.

This chain's CDR3 is CASTANHDTYEQYF. In DNA form, the CDR3 reads TGTGCCAGCACAGCTAACCACGACACCTACGAGCAGTACTTC. The chain has TRBV2 and TRBJ2-7; D gene unclear. Germline loops: CDR1 SNHLY, CDR2 FYNNEI. Between the trimmed V and J ends, which lost 7 bases and 2 bases, there was a span of 15 bases. The CDR3 runs 14 residues.

Ten or more counts support this clone. V is TRBV5-1 and J is TRBJ1-2; 8 bases are shared with TRBD1. Germline V gene data show CDR1 as SGHRS and CDR2 as YFSETQ. This CDR3 contains 17 residues. The V gene end was trimmed by 3 bases and the J gene end by 0 bases; junction bases not matched to a gene: 10. The DNA of the CDR3 is TGCGCCAGCAGCTCCCCGACCACAGGGGGTTCTAACTATGGCTACACCTTC. This codes for CASSSPTTGGSNYGYTF.

This clone has only one observation. The V gene is TRBV2, the J gene TRBJ1-2; 10 bases are shared with TRBD1. The junction had 11 bases not matched to a gene; V was cut back by 2 bases and J by 8 bases. Germline V gene sequence: CDR1 SNHLY, CDR2 FYNNEI. This CDR3 comprises 16 residues. For the CDR3, the DNA is TGTGCCAGCAGTGAATTGGGCGCGTGGGACAGGGGCGGCTACACCTTC. It yields the protein CASSELGAWDRGGYTF.

The chain recombines TRBV20-1 with TRBJ2-7; D ambiguous. Germline CDR1 and CDR2: DFQATT and SNEGSKA (reference sequence). V lost 7 bases to trimming and J lost 2 bases, with 9 bases between them. There are 11 residues in the CDR3. In nucleotides, the CDR3 is TGCAGTGTCTACTCCCCCTACGAGCAGTACTTC. This codes for CSVYSPYEQYF.

The CDR3 loop is CASSQDYYEQYF. The CDR3 nucleotides are TGTGCCAGCAGCCAAGACTACTACGAGCAGTACTTC. The chain recombines TRBV3-1 (or the pseudogene TRBV3-2) with TRBJ2-7; no clear D gene. Trimming removed 0 bases at V and 3 bases at J, with 3 bases between. Germline loops: CDR1 LGHDT, CDR2 YNNKEL (reference sequence). The CDR3 length is 12 residues.

Details on this clone: This specimen includes other DNA sequences encoding the same CDR3. The J gene is TRBJ1-5, the V gene TRBV21-1; the table calls TRBD1, which could not be checked here. TRBV21-1 has pseudogene status. The CDR3 extends over 20 amino acids. CDR3 residues: CASSRPRQGRAFRSNQPQHF. In DNA, the CDR3 is TGTGCCAGCAGCAGGCCCCGACAGGGAAGGGCCTTTAGGAGCAATCAGCCCCAACATTTT.

The chain uses TRBV7-2 and TRBJ2-7; D remains unclear. The CDR3 runs 14 residues. V lost 1 base and J 1 base, leaving 8 bases between the germline ends. The germline V gene has CDR1 SGHTA and CDR2 FQGNSA. DNA for the CDR3: TGTGCCAGCAGCTTAGGTATAGTATCCTACGAGCAGTACTTC. Amino acid sequence: CASSLGIVSYEQYF.

The V gene is TRBV19, the J gene TRBJ2-7; possibly TRBD1 for D (6 bases). The germline V gene has CDR1 LNHDA and CDR2 SQIVND (reference sequence). The germline V and J ends were trimmed by 11 bases and 2 bases, with 19 bases remaining between them. CDR3 length: 14 residues. The CDR3 DNA reads as TGTGCCTCGAGGTCTCCCGAGGGGGCCTACGAGCAGTACTTC. This sequence encodes CASRSPEGAYEQYF.

Only one count was recorded for this clone. The rearrangement joins TRBV2 to TRBJ2-2; D remains ambiguous. Germline CDR1 SNHLY, CDR2 FYNNEI. This CDR3 contains 15 residues. Trimming cost V 2 bases and J 0 bases, with 7 bases left between them. The CDR3 bases are TGTGCCAGCAGTGAATTGGCAGCGAACACCGGGGAGCTGTTTTTT. It specifies CASSELAANTGELFF.

V is TRBV7-9 and J is TRBJ1-1, with D possibly matching TRBD1 (5 bases). Per germline, CDR1 SEHNR and CDR2 FQNEAQ (reference sequence). V lost 3 bases, J lost 1 base, and 12 bases lay in between. The CDR3 runs 15 residues. Here the CDR3 DNA reads TGTGCCAGCAGCTTCTACCCAGGGCGGAACACTGAAGCTTTCTTT. The encoded protein is CASSFYPGRNTEAFF.

The J gene is TRBJ1-1, the V gene TRBV7-8; TRBD1 matches 11 bases. Trimming cost V 5 bases and J 11 bases; bases outside gene matches: 10. The CDR3 consists of 14 residues. Germline V gene lookup returns CDR1 SGHVS and CDR2 FQNEAQ. CDR3 nucleotides: TGTGCCAGCAGCGCCCGGGACAGGGGGTTGAGTGCTTTCTTT. This encodes CASSARDRGLSAFF. Full variable domain (rest looked up from reference TRBV7-8 and TRBJ1-1): GAGVSQSPRYKVAKRGQDVALRCDPISGHVSLFWYQQALGQGPEFLTYFQNEAQLDKSGLPSDRFFAERPEGSVSTLKIQRTQQEDSAVYLCASSARDRGLSAFFGQGTRLTVV.

This clone appeared once. The V gene is TRBV6-2 or TRBV6-3, the J gene TRBJ2-1; 10 bases are shared with TRBD2. The CDR3 length is 15 residues. With V trimmed by 2 bases and J by 7 bases, 5 bases remained unmatched. Germline lookup yields CDR1 MNHEY and CDR2 SVGEGT. The CDR3 protein is CASSYSGGARNEQFF. CDR3 DNA sequence: TGTGCCAGCAGTTACAGCGGGGGGGCTAGAAATGAGCAGTTCTTC.

The rearrangement joins TRBV2 to TRBJ1-5, with TRBD1 as a possible D gene (6 bases). The V gene's germline CDR1 is SNHLY and CDR2 FYNNEI. V lost 4 bases, J lost 2 bases, and 18 bases lay in between. The CDR3 totals 17 residues. Here the CDR3 reads CASSARLLGARNQPQHF. The DNA of the CDR3 is TGTGCCAGCAGTGCCAGACTCCTGGGGGCACGCAATCAGCCCCAGCATTTT.

The gene calls are TRBV11-2 and TRBJ1-1, with D uncertain. Trimming removed 4 bases at V and 1 base at J, with 16 bases between. The length of the CDR3 is 16 residues. Germline CDR1 SGHAT, CDR2 FQNNGV. The CDR3 DNA reads TGTGCCAGCAGCTCTTCTGTGGGCGTCCGGAACACTGAAGCTTTCTTT. Its protein is CASSSSVGVRNTEAFF.

V and J are TRBV5-5 and TRBJ1-1; 8 bases are shared with TRBD1. This CDR3 spans 15 amino acids. After removal of 1 base from V and 4 bases from J, the junction contained 6 bases not matched to a gene. Germline loops: CDR1 SGHKS, CDR2 YYEKEE (reference sequence). The CDR3 DNA is TGTGCCAGCAGCTTGTATTGGACAGGGAGCACTGAAGCTTTCTTT. Protein sequence: CASSLYWTGSTEAFF. The full variable domain, rest sourced from reference TRBV5-5 and TRBJ1-1, is DAGVTQSPTHLIKTRGQQVTLRCSPISGHKSVSWYQQVLGQGPQFIFQYYEKEERGRGNFPDRFSARQFPNYSSELNVNALLLGDSALYLCASSLYWTGSTEAFFGQGTRLTVV.

In its sample, this clone was seen once. The genes are TRBV7-8 and TRBJ1-5, with 8 bases aligning to TRBD1. The CDR3 is 15 amino acids. Germline assignment: CDR1 SGHVS and CDR2 FQNEAQ. V shed 1 base and J 9 bases; nucleotides not matched to a gene: 8. The CDR3 region is CASSLGRDRRRPQHF. CDR3 DNA sequence: TGTGCCAGCAGCTTAGGAAGGGACAGGCGTAGGCCCCAGCATTTT.

The V call is TRBV7-2, the J call TRBJ2-7; D not resolved. The CDR3 extends over 14 amino acids. Germline V gene data show CDR1 as SGHTA and CDR2 as FQGNSA. V lost 5 bases, J lost 0 bases, and 11 bases lay in between. CDR3 amino acids: CASSPPLDSYEQYF. The CDR3 coding sequence is TGTGCCAGCAGCCCCCCTTTAGACTCCTACGAGCAGTACTTC.

The chain has TRBV7-3 and TRBJ1-1; 7 bases line up with TRBD1. The CDR3 covers 16 residues. Trimming cost V 0 bases and J 1 base; bases outside gene matches: 5. Per the germline V gene, CDR1 is SGHTA and CDR2 is FQGTGA. The CDR3 is CASSLTFQGGNTEAFF. In DNA, the CDR3 is TGTGCCAGCAGCTTAACGTTTCAGGGGGGGAACACTGAAGCTTTCTTT.

The chain is built from TRBV5-6 and TRBJ1-5; a possible D gene is TRBD1 (6 bases). Trimming shortened V by 3 bases and J by 7 bases, and 14 bases separated the two germline ends. Germline values: CDR1 SGHDT, CDR2 YYEEEE. The CDR3 runs 14 residues. CDR3 DNA sequence: TGTGCCAGCAGCTCAGGGGCCGTGGGGCAGCCCCAGCATTTT. Amino acid sequence: CASSSGAVGQPQHF.

J is TRBJ1-4 and V is TRBV10-3; D ambiguous. Looked up from germline, CDR1 is ENHRY and CDR2 is SYGVKD. V was pared by 5 bases and J by 1 base, with 11 bases between. This CDR3 is 15 amino acids long. CDR3 bases: TGTGCCATCAGTAACGGGGTAGGAACTAATGAAAAACTGTTTTTT. Translation gives CAISNGVGTNEKLFF.

J is TRBJ1-2 and V is TRBV27, with 7 nucleotides matching TRBD1. V was clipped by 5 bases and J by 4 bases; unmatched bases: 7. Looked up from germline, CDR1 is MNHEY and CDR2 is SMNVEV (reference sequence). The CDR3 is made up of 14 amino acids. CDR3 in DNA: TGTGCCAGCAGTCCTTCGGGACAGTCCTATGGCTACACCTTC. This sequence encodes CASSPSGQSYGYTF.